The 32 T cell receptor beta chains presented below share a single source sample, sequenced in a study of cytomegalovirus exposure and HLA in healthy donors. Amplification used 60 Vbeta primers and 13 Jbeta primers. The repertoire was sequenced with immunoSEQ multiplex PCR; TCRdb's copy has only in-frame clones and lacks some. The table has 80,000 or so clones, 65% to 70% seen once. Sequencing input: PBMCs. These TCRs come from a woman aged 45-59 years in good health and CMV-seropositive.

V gene TRBV7-3 combines with J gene TRBJ2-3; perhaps TRBD1 as D (5 bases). Germline V gene data show CDR1 as SGHTA and CDR2 as FQGTGA. V lost 4 bases and J lost 2, with 19 bases in between. The CDR3 sequence is 17 residues long. The CDR3 sequence is CASSSTRTPGVTDTQYF. Written as DNA, the CDR3 is TGTGCCAGCAGCTCGACCAGGACACCGGGCGTCACAGATACGCAGTATTTT.

The chain has TRBV28 and TRBJ1-1, with 7 bases matching TRBD1. Unmatched junction bases numbered 9, after V lost 7 bases and J lost 1 base. Germline V gene sequence: CDR1 MDHEN, CDR2 SYDVKM. This CDR3 is built from 15 residues. CDR3 nucleotides: TGTGCCAGCATCCAGGGGGGAGAGGGGAACACTGAAGCTTTCTTT. This gives the protein CASIQGGEGNTEAFF.

The chain couples TRBV27 to TRBJ2-2, with TRBD2 identical over 13 bases. The CDR3 loop spans 19 amino acids. With V trimmed by 6 bases and J by 2 bases, 12 bases remained unmatched. Germline loops: CDR1 MNHEY, CDR2 SMNVEV (reference sequence). CDR3 DNA sequence: TGTGCCAGCAGCACTGTCAGACTAGCGGGGGGTACAAACACCGGGGAGCTGTTTTTT. This sequence encodes CASSTVRLAGGTNTGELFF.

The rearrangement links TRBV29-1 to TRBJ1-3, with D possibly being TRBD1 (5 bases). The V gene lost 4 bases and the J gene lost 5 bases, with 15 bases spanning the gap. Germline lookup yields CDR1 SQVTM and CDR2 ANQGSEA. This CDR3 is 14 amino acids long. In nucleotides, the CDR3 is TGCAGCGTTGTTGCGGGGCCGACTAGAAACACCATATATTTT. Translation: CSVVAGPTRNTIYF.

This clone was seen a handful of times. The gene calls are TRBV27 and TRBJ1-2; possible D gene TRBD1, 6 bases. Trimming cost V 2 bases and J 7 bases, with 11 bases left between them. This CDR3 is 13 amino acids long. From germline, CDR1 is MNHEY and CDR2 SMNVEV (reference sequence). CDR3: CASSLVRGSGYTF. The CDR3 DNA follows: TGTGCCAGCAGTTTAGTCAGGGGCAGTGGCTACACCTTC.

The chain couples TRBV19 to TRBJ2-2; D unclear. Germline V CDR1 and CDR2: LNHDA, SQIVND (reference sequence). The V gene lost 9 bases and the J gene lost 2 bases, with 10 bases spanning the gap. The CDR3 contains 13 residues. CDR3 amino acids: CASLLRNTGELFF. The CDR3 DNA reads TGTGCCAGCCTTCTCCGTAACACCGGGGAGCTGTTTTTT.

V is TRBV5-1 and J is TRBJ1-6, with 8 bases fitting TRBD1. CDR3 length equals 15 residues. Germline V gene lookup returns CDR1 SGHRS and CDR2 YFSETQ. V trimming: 4 bases; J trimming: 9 bases; junction bases outside the gene matches: 9. The CDR3 loop reads CASSLTGAVGSPLHF. DNA of the CDR3: TGCGCCAGCAGCCTGACAGGGGCGGTAGGTTCACCCCTCCACTTT.

This chain joins TRBV9 and TRBJ2-1; D is perhaps TRBD2 (6 bases). V lost 6 bases, J lost 1 base, and 14 bases lay in between. The CDR3 covers 15 residues. Germline V gives CDR1 SGDLS, CDR2 YYNGEE. CDR3 in amino acids: CASNGGGTSYNEQFF. Written as DNA, the CDR3 is TGTGCCAGCAATGGTGGGGGGACTTCCTACAATGAGCAGTTCTTC.

This clone was counted only a few times. CDR3 in DNA: TGTGCCAGCAGTGGGATCGGCGGGGGGGCCGAAGAGACCCAGTACTTC. As protein: CASSGIGGGAEETQYF. The V and J genes are TRBV25-1 and TRBJ2-5, with 9 nucleotides matching TRBD2. Trimming removed 4 bases from V and 3 bases from J; junction bases left unmatched: 9. CDR3 length equals 16 residues. CDR1 is MGHDK, CDR2 SYGVNS, per germline.

V usage is TRBV6-5 and J usage is TRBJ1-3, with D unresolved. Trimming took off 5 bases at V and 0 bases at J, with 8 bases between the two ends. Germline CDR1 and CDR2: MNHEY and SVGAGI. The CDR3 spans 14 residues. The DNA of the CDR3 is TGTGCCAGCAGTGGAGTGCTCTCTGGAAACACCATATATTTT. Amino acid sequence: CASSGVLSGNTIYF.

This clone has a single count. The chain links TRBV7-6 to TRBJ1-2, with D perhaps TRBD1 (6 bases). The CDR3 is 15 amino acids. Germline V gene data show CDR1 as SGHVS and CDR2 as FNYEAQ. Trimming cost V 5 bases and J 7 bases, with 20 bases left between them. CDR3 loop: CASSTTGSKGSGYTF. The CDR3 DNA is TGTGCCAGCAGCACAACAGGGTCCAAGGGAAGTGGCTACACCTTC.

The table lists this clone with a few counts. This chain uses TRBV13 with TRBJ1-1; 7 bases fit TRBD1. J was trimmed by 4 bases and V by 8 bases; bases with no gene match: 13. The germline CDR1 and CDR2 sequences are PRHDT and FYEKMQ (reference sequence). The CDR3 runs to 15 residues. CDR3 coding DNA: TGTGCCAGCGAGGTAGCGGCGAGGGGGCTCACTGAAGCTTTCTTT. Encoded protein: CASEVAARGLTEAFF.

V gene TRBV6-6 combines with J gene TRBJ2-7; 8 bases match TRBD1. With V trimmed by 10 bases and J by 3 bases, 8 bases remained unmatched. The CDR3 sequence is 13 residues long. Germline CDR1 and CDR2: MNHNY and SVGAGI (reference sequence). In DNA form, the CDR3 reads TGTGCCACCGAAGCCGGGACAGGCTACGAGCAGTACTTC. Amino acids: CATEAGTGYEQYF.

This chain links TRBV6-1 with TRBJ2-3; TRBD2 agrees at 8 bases. The CDR3 runs to 15 residues. CDR1 is MNHNS, CDR2 SASEGT, per germline. V shed 3 bases and J 7 bases; nucleotides not matched to a gene: 9. The CDR3 region has the DNA TGTGCCAGCAGTGAGGACGGGGGGGCTGGGTATACGCAGTATTTT. Protein: CASSEDGGAGYTQYF.

The V call is TRBV12-1, the J call TRBJ2-1; TRBD1, the table's D call, was not compared with the DNA. TRBV12-1 is designated a pseudogene. The CDR3 covers 15 residues. In DNA, the CDR3 is TGTGCCAGCATCGAACCGGGACAGGGGGTGAATGAGCAGTTCTTC. It codes for CASIEPGQGVNEQFF.

The genes are TRBV5-1 and TRBJ2-1; D might be TRBD2 (5 bases). CDR1 and CDR2 from the germline V gene are SGHRS and YFSETQ. The CDR3 covers 13 residues. V was clipped by 5 bases and J by 4 bases, with 10 bases between them. CDR3 nucleotides: TGCGCCAGCAGACCGGGGATTTACAATGAGCAGTTCTTC. Amino acids: CASRPGIYNEQFF.

V is TRBV6-1 and J is TRBJ2-3, with 11 bases lining up with TRBD2. Germline CDR1 reads MNHNS; CDR2 reads SASEGT. The CDR3 sequence is 16 residues long. Losses at the gene ends were 1 base for V and 6 bases for J; bases not matched to a gene: 6. In DNA form, the CDR3 reads TGTGCCAGCAGTGAAGGGAGTAGCGGGGGGGCCGATACGCAGTATTTT. This codes for CASSEGSSGGADTQYF.

This chain links TRBV13 with TRBJ2-7; 9 bases line up with TRBD1. Germline CDR1 and CDR2: PRHDT and FYEKMQ (reference sequence). J lost 2 bases, V lost 4 bases, and 12 bases had no gene match. This CDR3 comprises 17 residues. The CDR3 region has the DNA TGTGCCAGCAGCTCGACAGGGGGGGGGCAAAGAACCTACGAGCAGTACTTC. It encodes CASSSTGGGQRTYEQYF.

The chain carries TRBV27 and TRBJ1-1; TRBD1 agrees at 9 bases. CDR3 length equals 14 residues. The V gene's germline CDR1 is MNHEY and CDR2 SMNVEV (reference sequence). V lost 5 bases, J lost 3 bases, and 4 bases stayed unmatched. The CDR3 loop reads CASSDRGMYTEAFF. The CDR3 DNA reads TGTGCCAGCAGTGACAGGGGGATGTACACTGAAGCTTTCTTT.

This chain joins TRBV5-6 and TRBJ2-2; D unclear. V was trimmed by 3 bases and J by 3 bases, leaving 3 bases between them. This CDR3 spans 12 amino acids. CDR1 is SGHDT, CDR2 YYEEEE, per germline. The chain's CDR3 is CASSYYTGELFF. CDR3 coding DNA: TGTGCCAGCAGCTACTACACCGGGGAGCTGTTTTTT. Full variable domain (rest looked up from reference TRBV5-6 and TRBJ2-2): DAGVTQSPTHLIKTRGQQVTLRCSPKSGHDTVSWYQQALGQGPQFIFQYYEEEERQRGNFPDRFSGHQFPNYSSELNVNALLLGDSALYLCASSYYTGELFFGEGSRLTVL.

This clone was picked up a small number of times. This chain connects TRBV2 to TRBJ1-1; 8 nucleotides match TRBD1. The V and J ends lost 9 bases and 4 bases, in that order; junction bases with no gene match: 4. Germline CDR1 and CDR2: SNHLY and FYNNEI. This CDR3 region has 12 residues. CDR3 coding DNA: TGTGCCAGTACTACAGGGGGCACTGAAGCTTTCTTT. This sequence encodes CASTTGGTEAFF. The variable domain in full, completed from reference TRBV2 and TRBJ1-1, reads EPEVTQTPSHQVTQMGQEVILRCVPISNHLYFYWYRQILGQKVEFLVSFYNNEISEKSEIFDDQFSVERPDGSNFTLKIRSTKLEDSAMYFCASTTGGTEAFFGQGTRLTVV.

The CDR3 sequence: CASRQNSGGPYNEQFF. The CDR3 nucleotides read TGTGCCAGCAGACAAAATAGCGGGGGGCCTTACAATGAGCAGTTCTTC. The gene calls are TRBV7-9 and TRBJ2-1; 10 bases fit TRBD2. Per germline, CDR1 SEHNR and CDR2 FQNEAQ (reference sequence). The ends lost 6 bases at V and 4 bases at J; junction bases unmatched: 9. The CDR3 has 16 residues. The variable domain in full, with the rest retrieved from reference TRBV7-9 and TRBJ2-1, is DTGVSQNPRHKITKRGQNVTFRCDPISEHNRLYWYRQTLGQGPEFLTYFQNEAQLEKSRLLSDRFSAERPKGSFSTLEIQRTEQGDSAMYLCASRQNSGGPYNEQFFGPGTRLTVL.

The rearrangement links TRBV10-3 to TRBJ1-2; 8 positions agree with TRBD1. The CDR3 covers 17 residues. From germline, CDR1 is ENHRY and CDR2 SYGVKD. J gave up 4 bases and V 6 bases, and 16 bases lay outside the gene matches. The CDR3 DNA is TGTGCCATCAGGGAATTTAGCACAGGGGGGATGAGCTATGGCTACACCTTC. Translating it yields CAIREFSTGGMSYGYTF.

There are a few counts of this clone. The chain has TRBV6-1 and TRBJ1-2; the D is unclear. In germline, CDR1 is MNHNS, CDR2 SASEGT. The length of the CDR3 is 11 residues. Trimming removed 6 bases at V and 0 bases at J, with 2 bases between. Here the CDR3 reads CASSTNYGYTF. CDR3 in DNA: TGTGCCAGCAGCACTAACTATGGCTACACCTTC.

There are a few counts of this clone. The chain employs TRBV9 and TRBJ2-1; perhaps TRBD1 as D (7 bases). The V gene's germline CDR1 is SGDLS and CDR2 YYNGEE. With 0 bases removed from V and 5 bases from J, the gap between germline ends came to 15 bases. The length of the CDR3 is 16 residues. The CDR3 DNA reads as TGTGCCAGCAGCGTAGAAGGAGGGGGCCGCGACAATGAGCAGTTCTTC. Its translation is CASSVEGGGRDNEQFF.

This clone was found once. The junction departs from germline at one end; a sequencing error may be responsible. The gene calls are TRBV7-9 and TRBJ1-1, with 8 bases identical to TRBD1. In germline, CDR1 is SEHNR, CDR2 FQNEAQ (reference sequence). CDR3 size: 12 residues. In nucleotides, the CDR3 is TGTTCCAGCAGCCAGGGACAGGCTGAAGCTTTCTTT. Translation gives CSSSQGQAEAFF.

The chain combines TRBV2 with TRBJ2-7; TRBD1 agrees at 7 bases. The germline V gene has CDR1 SNHLY and CDR2 FYNNEI. Trimming cost V 7 bases and J 2 bases; bases outside gene matches: 8. The CDR3 loop spans 14 amino acids. The CDR3 DNA is TGTGCCAGCACCCAACGGACAGGACCCTACGAGCAGTACGTC. Translating gives CASTQRTGPYEQYV.

The chain joins TRBV5-1 to TRBJ1-2, with 8 positions matching TRBD1. CDR1 is SGHRS, CDR2 YFSETQ, per germline. This CDR3 spans 17 amino acids. Losses at the gene ends were 3 bases for V and 6 bases for J; bases not matched to a gene: 16. The CDR3 sequence is CASSSPDMTGAPHGYTF. For the CDR3, the DNA is TGCGCCAGCAGCTCCCCCGATATGACAGGGGCCCCCCATGGCTACACCTTC. Combining the CDR3 with reference TRBV5-1 and TRBJ1-2 gives the whole variable domain KAGVTQTPRYLIKTRGQQVTLSCSPISGHRSVSWYQQTPGQGLQFLFEYFSETQRNKGNFPGRFSGRQFSNSRSEMNVSTLELGDSALYLCASSSPDMTGAPHGYTFGSGTRLTVV.

The CDR3 region has the DNA TGTGCCAGCAGCTTGGGCCGGGACAGCTCTTTTAACTATGGCTACACCTTC. Protein product: CASSLGRDSSFNYGYTF. The chain has TRBV11-2 and TRBJ1-2; TRBD1 agrees at 7 bases. After removal of 3 bases from V and 1 base from J, the junction contained 11 bases not matched to a gene. Germline CDR1 is SGHAT and CDR2 is FQNNGV. This CDR3 has 17 residues.

This chain connects TRBV25-1 to TRBJ2-5, with 9 nucleotides matching TRBD1. Germline trimming cut 2 bases from V and 5 bases from J; bases unmatched to any gene: 6. Per the germline V gene, CDR1 is MGHDK and CDR2 is SYGVNS. The CDR3 consists of 15 residues. The CDR3 bases are TGTGCCAGCAGTGAAGTCGGACAGGGGTGGGAGACCCAGTACTTC. Protein product: CASSEVGQGWETQYF.

The V and J genes are TRBV5-5 and TRBJ2-7; 11 positions match TRBD1. Germline V lookup: CDR1 SGHKS, CDR2 YYEKEE (reference sequence). V was pared by 3 bases and J by 7 bases, with 9 bases of the junction left unmatched. The CDR3 has 15 amino acids. The CDR3 reads CASSYTGQGAKEQYF. For the CDR3, the DNA is TGTGCCAGCAGCTACACCGGACAGGGGGCAAAAGAGCAGTACTTC.

The chain recombines TRBV15 with TRBJ2-5; 7 positions match TRBD2. The CDR3 has 15 residues. V lost 1 base to trimming and J lost 5 bases; unmatched junction nucleotides: 7. CDR1 and CDR2 (germline): LNHNV, YYDKDF (reference sequence). CDR3 in DNA: TGTGCCACCAGCAGAGGCCGGGGGGTATCGGAGACCCAGTACTTC. Translation: CATSRGRGVSETQYF.